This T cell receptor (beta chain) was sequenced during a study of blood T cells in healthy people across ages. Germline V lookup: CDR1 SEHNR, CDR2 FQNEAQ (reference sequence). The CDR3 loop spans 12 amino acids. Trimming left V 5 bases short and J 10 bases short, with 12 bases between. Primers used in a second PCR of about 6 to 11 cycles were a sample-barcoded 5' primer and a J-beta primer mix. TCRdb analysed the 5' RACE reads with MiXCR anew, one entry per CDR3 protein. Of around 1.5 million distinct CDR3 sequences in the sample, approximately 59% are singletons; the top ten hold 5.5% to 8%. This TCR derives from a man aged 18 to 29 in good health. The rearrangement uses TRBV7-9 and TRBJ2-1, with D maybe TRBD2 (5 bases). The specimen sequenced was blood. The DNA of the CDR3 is TGTGCCAGCAGCCCGATAAGGAGGGAGCAGTTCTTC. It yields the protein CASSPIRREQFF.